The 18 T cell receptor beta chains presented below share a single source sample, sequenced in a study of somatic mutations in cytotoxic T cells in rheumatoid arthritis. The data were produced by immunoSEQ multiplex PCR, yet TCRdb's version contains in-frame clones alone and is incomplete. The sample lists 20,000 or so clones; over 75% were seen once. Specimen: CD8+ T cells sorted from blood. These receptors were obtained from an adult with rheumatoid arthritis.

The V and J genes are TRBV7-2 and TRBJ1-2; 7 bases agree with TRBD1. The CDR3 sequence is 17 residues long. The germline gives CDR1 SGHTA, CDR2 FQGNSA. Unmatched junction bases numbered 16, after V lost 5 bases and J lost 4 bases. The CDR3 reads CASSRAGTVISVYGYTF. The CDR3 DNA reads TGTGCCAGCAGCAGGGCCGGGACAGTAATCTCCGTCTATGGCTACACCTTC.

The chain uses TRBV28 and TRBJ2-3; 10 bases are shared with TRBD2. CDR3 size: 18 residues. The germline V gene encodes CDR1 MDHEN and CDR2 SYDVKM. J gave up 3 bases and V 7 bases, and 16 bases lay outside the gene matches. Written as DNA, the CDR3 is TGTGCCAGCACCCCATTTTTACTAGCGGGATCTGAAACAGATACGCAGTATTTT. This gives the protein CASTPFLLAGSETDTQYF.

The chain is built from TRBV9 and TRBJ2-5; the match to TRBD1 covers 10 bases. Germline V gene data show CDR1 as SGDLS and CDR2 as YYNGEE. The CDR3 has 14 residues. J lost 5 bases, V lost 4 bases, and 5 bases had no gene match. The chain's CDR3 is CASSFLDRGETQYF. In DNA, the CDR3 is TGTGCCAGCAGCTTCCTGGACAGGGGGGAGACCCAGTACTTC. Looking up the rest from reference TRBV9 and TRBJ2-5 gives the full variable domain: DSGVTQTPKHLITATGQRVTLRCSPRSGDLSVYWYQQSLDQGLQFLIQYYNGEERAKGNILERFSAQQFPDLHSELNLSSLELGDSALYFCASSFLDRGETQYFGPGTRLLVL.

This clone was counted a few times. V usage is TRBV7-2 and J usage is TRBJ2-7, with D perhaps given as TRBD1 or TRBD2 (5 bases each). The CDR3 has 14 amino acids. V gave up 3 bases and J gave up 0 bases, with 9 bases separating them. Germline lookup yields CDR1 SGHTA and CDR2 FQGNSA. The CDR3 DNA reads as TGTGCCAGCAGCTTTGGGACCTTCTCCTACGAGCAGTACTTC. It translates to CASSFGTFSYEQYF.

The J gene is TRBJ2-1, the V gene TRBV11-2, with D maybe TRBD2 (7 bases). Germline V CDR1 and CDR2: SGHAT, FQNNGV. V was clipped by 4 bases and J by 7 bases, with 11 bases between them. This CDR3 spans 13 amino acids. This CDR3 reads CASSSGGANEQFF. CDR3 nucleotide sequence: TGTGCCAGCAGCTCTGGGGGGGCTAATGAGCAGTTCTTC.

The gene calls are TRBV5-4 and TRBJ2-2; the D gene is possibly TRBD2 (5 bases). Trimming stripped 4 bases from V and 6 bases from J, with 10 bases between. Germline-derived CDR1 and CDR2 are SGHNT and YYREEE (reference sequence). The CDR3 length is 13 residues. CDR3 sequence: CASSPVASGELFF. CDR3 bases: TGTGCCAGCAGCCCCGTAGCGTCCGGGGAGCTGTTTTTT.

CDR3 DNA sequence: TGTGCCAGCAGTTACTTTGGAGAGACCTACGAGCAGTACTTC. Translating gives CASSYFGETYEQYF. The chain has TRBV6-5 and TRBJ2-7; D ambiguous. Between the trimmed V and J ends, which lost 1 base and 2 bases, there was a span of 9 bases. Germline V gene data show CDR1 as MNHEY and CDR2 as SVGAGI. The CDR3 spans 14 residues.

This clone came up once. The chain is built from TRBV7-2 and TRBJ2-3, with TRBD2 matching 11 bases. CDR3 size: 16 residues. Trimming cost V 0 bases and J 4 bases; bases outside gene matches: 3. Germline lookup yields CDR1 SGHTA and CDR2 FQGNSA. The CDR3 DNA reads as TGTGCCAGCAGCTTAGCTAGCGGGGGGGCCTCAGATACGCAGTATTTT. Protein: CASSLASGGASDTQYF.

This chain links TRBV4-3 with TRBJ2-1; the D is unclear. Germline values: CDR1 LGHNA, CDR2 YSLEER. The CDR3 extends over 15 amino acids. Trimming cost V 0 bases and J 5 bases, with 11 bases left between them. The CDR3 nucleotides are TGCGCCAGCAGCCAAGACACGCGCGGCCACAATGAGCAGTTCTTC. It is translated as CASSQDTRGHNEQFF.

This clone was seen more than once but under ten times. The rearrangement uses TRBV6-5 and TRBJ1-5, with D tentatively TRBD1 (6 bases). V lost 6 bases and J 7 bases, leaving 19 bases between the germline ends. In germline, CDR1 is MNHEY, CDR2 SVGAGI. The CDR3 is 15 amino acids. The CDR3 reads CASRTPDNRVQPQHF. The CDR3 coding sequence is TGTGCCAGCAGGACACCGGACAACAGGGTGCAGCCCCAGCATTTT.

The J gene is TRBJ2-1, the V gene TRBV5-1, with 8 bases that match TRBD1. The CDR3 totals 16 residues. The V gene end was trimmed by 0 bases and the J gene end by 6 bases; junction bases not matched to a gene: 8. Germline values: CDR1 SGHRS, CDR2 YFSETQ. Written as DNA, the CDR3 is TGCGCCAGCAGCTTGGACTGGGACAGGTCTGGCAATGAGCAGTTCTTC. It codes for CASSLDWDRSGNEQFF.

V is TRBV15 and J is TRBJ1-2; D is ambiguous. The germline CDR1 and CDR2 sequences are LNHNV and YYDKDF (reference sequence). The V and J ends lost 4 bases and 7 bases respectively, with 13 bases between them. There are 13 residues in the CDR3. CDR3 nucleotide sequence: TGTGCCACCAGCACCCTCGGGGTTTCTGGCTACACCTTC. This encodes CATSTLGVSGYTF.

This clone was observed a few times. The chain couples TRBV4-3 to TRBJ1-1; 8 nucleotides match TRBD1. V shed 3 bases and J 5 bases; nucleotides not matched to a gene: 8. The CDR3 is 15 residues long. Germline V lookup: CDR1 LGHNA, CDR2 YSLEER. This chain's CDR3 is CASSHADRGGTEAFF. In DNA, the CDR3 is TGCGCCAGCAGCCATGCTGACAGGGGCGGTACTGAAGCTTTCTTT.

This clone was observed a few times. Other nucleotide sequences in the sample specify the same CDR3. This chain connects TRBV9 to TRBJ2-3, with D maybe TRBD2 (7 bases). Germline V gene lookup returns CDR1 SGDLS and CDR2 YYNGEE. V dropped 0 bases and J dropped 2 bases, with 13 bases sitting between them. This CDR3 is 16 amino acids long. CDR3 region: CASSVGGGASTDTQYF. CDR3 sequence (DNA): TGTGCCAGCAGCGTAGGCGGGGGCGCTTCCACAGATACGCAGTATTTT.

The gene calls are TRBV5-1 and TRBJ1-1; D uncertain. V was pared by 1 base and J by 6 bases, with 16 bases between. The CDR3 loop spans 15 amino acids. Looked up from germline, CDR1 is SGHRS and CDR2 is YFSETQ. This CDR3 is CASSLSSWGTAEAFF. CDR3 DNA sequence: TGCGCCAGCAGCTTGAGTTCCTGGGGAACGGCTGAAGCTTTCTTT.

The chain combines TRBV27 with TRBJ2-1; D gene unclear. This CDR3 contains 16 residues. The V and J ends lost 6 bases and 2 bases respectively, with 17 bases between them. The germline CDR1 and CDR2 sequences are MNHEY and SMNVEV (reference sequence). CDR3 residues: CASSYNPYSTYNEQFF. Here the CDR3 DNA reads TGTGCCAGCAGCTATAACCCCTACAGCACCTACAATGAGCAGTTCTTC.

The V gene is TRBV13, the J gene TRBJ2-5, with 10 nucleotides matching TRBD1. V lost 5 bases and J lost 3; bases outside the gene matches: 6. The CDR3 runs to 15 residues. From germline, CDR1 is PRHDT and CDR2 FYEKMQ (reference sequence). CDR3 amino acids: CASSATGTGEETQYF. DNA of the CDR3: TGTGCCAGCAGCGCGACCGGGACAGGGGAAGAGACCCAGTACTTC.

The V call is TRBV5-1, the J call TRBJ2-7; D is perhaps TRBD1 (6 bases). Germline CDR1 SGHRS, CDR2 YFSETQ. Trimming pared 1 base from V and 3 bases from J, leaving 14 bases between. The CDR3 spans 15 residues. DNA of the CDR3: TGCGCCAGCAGCTTGAAGGGGGACCCAAACTACGAGCAGTACTTC. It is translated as CASSLKGDPNYEQYF.